This T cell receptor beta chain was recorded in a study of vaccination effects on CD4 cells after COVID-19. Whole-study findings and limits: Cross-reactivity with common cold coronaviruses was shown by only 1 of 255 vaccine-induced clones in healthy vaccinees.

Prior to sequencing, the ViraFEST assay stimulated PBMC with viral peptide pools, which expanded the antigen-specific CD4+ T cells. Isolation of CD4+ T cells took place after nine to ten days of culture. All vaccine recipients tested negative for nucleocapsid antibodies and had never contracted SARS-CoV-2 infection. Each well held about 2.1 million PBMC cultured with roughly 9.7 ug/ml peptides and approximately 11 IU/ml IL-2. A word on this clone: Its specificity is unknown.

The table came from immunoSEQ multiplex PCR; TCRdb's copy has only in-frame clones and leaves some out. Of 55,000 to 70,000 clones detected, roughly 76% appear once; the ten largest clones hold roughly 2.4%. Germline loops: CDR1 SGHVS, CDR2 FQNEAQ. The CDR3 contains 16 residues. V shed 1 base and J shed 2 bases, with 11 bases lying between them. The rearrangement links TRBV7-8 to TRBJ2-2; D is perhaps TRBD1 or TRBD2 (5 bases each). Here the sequenced sample was CD4+ T cells from PBMCs cultured with HCoV-229E spike peptides, taken before COVID-19 vaccination. The source of this sequence is a human donor who received a COVID-19 vaccine. This CDR3 reads CASSLVSGTNTGELFF. CDR3 nucleotide sequence: TGTGCCAGCAGCTTAGTTTCAGGGACCAACACCGGGGAGCTGTTTTTT. Looking up the rest from reference TRBV7-8 and TRBJ2-2 gives the full variable domain: GAGVSQSPRYKVAKRGQDVALRCDPISGHVSLFWYQQALGQGPEFLTYFQNEAQLDKSGLPSDRFFAERPEGSVSTLKIQRTQQEDSAVYLCASSLVSGTNTGELFFGEGSRLTVL.